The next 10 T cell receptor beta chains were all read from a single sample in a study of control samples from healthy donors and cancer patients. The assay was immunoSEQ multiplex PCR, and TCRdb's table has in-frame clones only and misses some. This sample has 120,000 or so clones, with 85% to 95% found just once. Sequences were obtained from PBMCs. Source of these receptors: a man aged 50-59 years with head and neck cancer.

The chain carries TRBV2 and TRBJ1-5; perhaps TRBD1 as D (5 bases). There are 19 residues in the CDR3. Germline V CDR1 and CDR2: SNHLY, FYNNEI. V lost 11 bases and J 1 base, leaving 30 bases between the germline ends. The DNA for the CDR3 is TGTGCCCGCCGGCCGGCGGGGAGGGGAGCTTGGGGAAGCAATCAGCCCCAGCATTTT. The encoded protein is CARRPAGRGAWGSNQPQHF.

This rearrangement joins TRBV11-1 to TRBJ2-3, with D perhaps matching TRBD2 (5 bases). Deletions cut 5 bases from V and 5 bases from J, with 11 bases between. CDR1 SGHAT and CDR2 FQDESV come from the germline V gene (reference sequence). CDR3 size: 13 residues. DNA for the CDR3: TGTGCCAGCAGCCCTAAGGCGGGAGATACGCAGTATTTT. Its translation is CASSPKAGDTQYF.

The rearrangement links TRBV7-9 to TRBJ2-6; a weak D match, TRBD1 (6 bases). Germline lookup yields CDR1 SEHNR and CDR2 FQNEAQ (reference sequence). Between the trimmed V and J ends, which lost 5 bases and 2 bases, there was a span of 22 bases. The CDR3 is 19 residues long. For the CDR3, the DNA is TGTGCCAGCAGCAAAAAAAGGTCAGGGGCGGTAACTGGGGCCAACGTCCTGACTTTC. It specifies CASSKKRSGAVTGANVLTF.

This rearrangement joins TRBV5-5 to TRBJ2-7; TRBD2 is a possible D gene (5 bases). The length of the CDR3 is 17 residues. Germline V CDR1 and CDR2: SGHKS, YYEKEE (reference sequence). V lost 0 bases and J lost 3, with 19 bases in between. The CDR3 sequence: CASSLVTLWGEGYEQYF. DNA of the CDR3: TGTGCCAGCAGCTTGGTTACCCTATGGGGAGAAGGCTACGAGCAGTACTTC.

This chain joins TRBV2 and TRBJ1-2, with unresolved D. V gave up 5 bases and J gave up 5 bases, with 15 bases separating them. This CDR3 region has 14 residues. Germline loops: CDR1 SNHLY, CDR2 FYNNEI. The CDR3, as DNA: TGTGCCAGCAGTCCCACTGGGAATCTTTATGGCTACACCTTC. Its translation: CASSPTGNLYGYTF.

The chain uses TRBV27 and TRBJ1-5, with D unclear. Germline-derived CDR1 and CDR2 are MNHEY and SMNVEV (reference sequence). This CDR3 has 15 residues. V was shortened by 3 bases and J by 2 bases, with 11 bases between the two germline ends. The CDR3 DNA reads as TGTGCCAGCAGTTTGAGGGAGGGAGGCAATCAGCCCCAGCATTTT. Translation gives CASSLREGGNQPQHF.

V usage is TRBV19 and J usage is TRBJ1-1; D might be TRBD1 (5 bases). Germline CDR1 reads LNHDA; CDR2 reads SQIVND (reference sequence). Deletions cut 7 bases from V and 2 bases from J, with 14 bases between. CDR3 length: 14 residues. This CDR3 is CASNEGSLNTEAFF. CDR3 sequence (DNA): TGTGCCAGTAACGAGGGGAGCTTAAACACTGAAGCTTTCTTT.

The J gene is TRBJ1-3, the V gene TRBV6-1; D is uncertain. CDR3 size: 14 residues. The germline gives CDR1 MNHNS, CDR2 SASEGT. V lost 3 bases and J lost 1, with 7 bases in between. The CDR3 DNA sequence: TGTGCCAGCAGTGATTGGGGTTCTGGAAACACCATATATTTT. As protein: CASSDWGSGNTIYF.

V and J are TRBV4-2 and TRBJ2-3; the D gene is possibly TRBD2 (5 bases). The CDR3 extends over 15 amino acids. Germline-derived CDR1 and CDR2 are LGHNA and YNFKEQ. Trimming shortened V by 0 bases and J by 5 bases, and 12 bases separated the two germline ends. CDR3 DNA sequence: TGTGCCAGCAGCCAAGATTCTAGCAGTAGAGATACGCAGTATTTT. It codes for CASSQDSSSRDTQYF.

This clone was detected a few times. DNA for the CDR3: TGTGCCAGCTCACCACCAAACCGAGCGGGGGGGTTCGAGCAGTACTTC. Encoded protein: CASSPPNRAGGFEQYF. The V and J genes are TRBV18 and TRBJ2-7; 10 bases are a match to TRBD2. The CDR3 spans 16 residues. The trim removed 0 bases at V and 6 bases at J, leaving 8 bases unmatched. Germline loops: CDR1 KGHSH, CDR2 LQKENI.